Following are 29 T cell receptor beta chains from one sample sequenced in a study of human thymus T cells. Profiled with immunoSEQ multiplex PCR; TCRdb holds only in-frame clones, not every one. The sample records approximately 70,000 clones, 95% being singletons. Corrective heart surgery yielded resections, and these provided the thymus tissue. Sequenced input: thymus tissue. The receptor source for this set is a girl under three years old with a congenital heart defect but otherwise immunologically healthy.

The chain uses TRBV29-1 and TRBJ2-7; perhaps TRBD2 as D (6 bases). V lost 7 bases and J 0 bases, leaving 19 bases between the germline ends. The germline V gene has CDR1 SQVTM and CDR2 ANQGSEA. The CDR3 loop spans 15 amino acids. DNA of the CDR3: TGCAGCGCCCTGATGAGGCGGGGCAGCTCCTACGAGCAGTACTTC. This translates into CSALMRRGSSYEQYF.

The chain employs TRBV11-2 and TRBJ2-1; TRBD1 matches at 8 bases. Per germline, CDR1 SGHAT and CDR2 FQNNGV. The V segment lost 10 bases and the J segment 6 bases; nucleotides outside the gene matches: 8. The CDR3 has 13 residues. The CDR3 sequence: CATPGGGLNEQFF. CDR3 DNA sequence: TGTGCCACCCCAGGGGGCGGCCTCAATGAGCAGTTCTTC.

The table lists this clone with a count of one. The chain combines TRBV10-3 with TRBJ2-1; D possibly matches TRBD1 or TRBD2 (5 bases each). The CDR3 loop spans 18 amino acids. Germline V gene lookup returns CDR1 ENHRY and CDR2 SYGVKD. V was pared by 1 base and J by 2 bases, with 18 bases between. For the CDR3, the DNA is TGTGCCATCAGTGAGTTTCCCCGGGACCAACACCCCTACAATGAGCAGTTCTTC. Protein product: CAISEFPRDQHPYNEQFF.

The genes are TRBV7-2 and TRBJ2-6; TRBD2 matches 9 bases. CDR1 and CDR2 from the germline V gene are SGHTA and FQGNSA. Trimming removed 3 bases from V and 0 bases from J; junction bases left unmatched: 6. The CDR3 totals 18 residues. The CDR3 spells CASSFGTSLYSGANVLTF. CDR3 bases: TGTGCCAGCAGCTTCGGGACTAGCCTGTACTCTGGGGCCAACGTCCTGACTTTC.

The chain employs TRBV28 and TRBJ2-1, with TRBD2 matching 10 bases. The length of the CDR3 is 19 residues. Germline lookup yields CDR1 MDHEN and CDR2 SYDVKM. Losses at the gene ends were 1 base for V and 6 bases for J; bases not matched to a gene: 15. The CDR3, as DNA: TGTGCCAGCAGTTTATTACCCCGAGCGGGAGGGCCTATTTGCAATGAGCAGTTCTTC. It yields the protein CASSLLPRAGGPICNEQFF.

The rearrangement joins TRBV19 to TRBJ2-7; no clear D. V was cut by 4 bases and J by 5 bases, with 9 bases left in between. Germline CDR1 LNHDA, CDR2 SQIVND (reference sequence). The CDR3 spans 12 residues. The CDR3 loop is CASSSQTNEQYF. The CDR3 coding sequence is TGTGCCAGTAGTAGCCAGACGAACGAGCAGTACTTC.

The V and J genes are TRBV25-1 and TRBJ1-5, with D unclear. The germline V and J ends were trimmed by 7 bases and 0 bases, with 13 bases remaining between them. The germline V gene encodes CDR1 MGHDK and CDR2 SYGVNS. The length of the CDR3 is 15 residues. CDR3 sequence: CASTGRPYSNQPQHF. The CDR3 DNA sequence: TGTGCCAGCACTGGCAGACCTTATAGCAATCAGCCCCAGCATTTT.

This chain connects TRBV5-1 to TRBJ2-1, with D perhaps matching TRBD2 (6 bases). The CDR3 sequence is 14 residues long. Trimming took off 2 bases at V and 6 bases at J, with 12 bases between the two ends. CDR1 SGHRS and CDR2 YFSETQ come from the germline V gene. DNA for the CDR3: TGCGCCAGCAGCTTTCTAGCGTGGGGCAATGAGCAGTTCTTC. Translation gives CASSFLAWGNEQFF.

In its sample, this clone was seen once. The CDR3 nucleotides read TGTGCCAGCACCCTGAGCGGGAGTAAAAAGACCCAGTACTTC. Translating gives CASTLSGSKKTQYF. This chain uses TRBV5-4 with TRBJ2-5, with 8 bases matching TRBD2. Germline-derived CDR1 and CDR2 are SGHNT and YYREEE (reference sequence). The length of the CDR3 is 14 residues. V lost 6 bases, J lost 6 bases, and 10 bases stayed unmatched.

The chain combines TRBV28 with TRBJ2-3; TRBD1 agrees at 8 bases. The CDR3 is made up of 20 amino acids. Germline CDR1 and CDR2: MDHEN and SYDVKM. Trimming cost V 7 bases and J 2 bases; bases outside gene matches: 23. CDR3 nucleotides: TGTGCCAGCAAGGGCAGGGGGCCAATAACCGAGCGGGTATACACAGATACGCAGTATTTT. It translates to CASKGRGPITERVYTDTQYF.

This chain links TRBV5-1 with TRBJ2-6; maybe TRBD1 (6 bases). The germline gives CDR1 SGHRS, CDR2 YFSETQ. The CDR3 has 16 amino acids. V shed 0 bases and J shed 4 bases, with 11 bases lying between them. CDR3 region: CASSLAEGDGANVLTF. In DNA form, the CDR3 reads TGCGCCAGCAGCTTGGCCGAGGGGGACGGGGCCAACGTCCTGACTTTC.

The rearrangement links TRBV4-3 to TRBJ2-3; 8 bases are shared with TRBD2. The CDR3 consists of 16 residues. With V trimmed by 3 bases and J by 1 base, 6 bases remained unmatched. Germline loops: CDR1 LGHNA, CDR2 YSLEER. The DNA for the CDR3 is TGCGCCAGCAGCCAGGAGCGGGAGTTGGGCACAGATACGCAGTATTTT. Residues: CASSQERELGTDTQYF.

The chain is built from TRBV5-8 and TRBJ2-2; TRBD2 might be the D (6 bases). Germline values: CDR1 SGHTS, CDR2 YDEGEE. V gave up 4 bases and J gave up 1 base, with 11 bases separating them. The CDR3 consists of 15 residues. The CDR3 DNA is TGTGCCAGCAGCCCCTTAGCGGAGAACACCGGGGAGCTGTTTTTT. It translates to CASSPLAENTGELFF.

The V gene is TRBV4-3, the J gene TRBJ2-2; perhaps TRBD2 as D (7 bases). Trimming removed 7 bases at V and 1 base at J, with 25 bases between. The CDR3 loop spans 19 amino acids. CDR1 and CDR2 (germline): LGHNA, YSLEER. DNA for the CDR3: TGCGCCAGCATTAGGGGGGGCGCGGCGGCTGATAAGAACACCGGGGAGCTGTTTTTT. This translates into CASIRGGAAADKNTGELFF.

The CDR3 loop reads CASSFSGHTHNEQFF. CDR3 in DNA: TGTGCCAGCAGCTTCTCGGGACATACCCACAATGAGCAGTTCTTC. This chain links TRBV11-2 with TRBJ2-1, with D possibly matching TRBD1 (6 bases). CDR1 and CDR2 from the germline V gene are SGHAT and FQNNGV. The V end was cut by 3 bases, the J end by 5 bases, with 14 bases between. This CDR3 contains 15 residues. Full variable domain (outside the CDR3, taken from reference TRBV11-2 and TRBJ2-1): EAGVAQSPRYKIIEKRQSVAFWCNPISGHATLYWYQQILGQGPKLLIQFQNNGVVDDSQLPKDRFSAERLKGVDSTLKIQPAKLEDSAVYLCASSFSGHTHNEQFFGPGTRLTVL.

V is TRBV4-3 and J is TRBJ1-5, with 7 bases that match TRBD1. CDR1 is LGHNA and CDR2 is YSLEER in the germline V gene. V was pared by 0 bases and J by 4 bases, with 12 bases of the junction left unmatched. The CDR3 consists of 18 residues. CDR3 DNA: TGCGCCAGCAGCCAAGAAAAGGAGGTACAGGGGACAAATCAGCCCCAGCATTTT. This gives the protein CASSQEKEVQGTNQPQHF.

This chain joins TRBV27 and TRBJ1-2, with D unresolved. This CDR3 spans 14 amino acids. Germline V CDR1 and CDR2: MNHEY, SMNVEV (reference sequence). The V end lost 7 bases, the J end lost 0 bases, and 12 bases lay between the germline ends. The CDR3 spells CASNPSGSNYGYTF. The CDR3 bases are TGTGCCAGCAACCCCAGCGGATCTAACTATGGCTACACCTTC.

The gene calls are TRBV27 and TRBJ2-1; 8 bases line up with TRBD2. The CDR3 extends over 18 amino acids. Losses at the gene ends were 7 bases for V and 8 bases for J; bases not matched to a gene: 22. In germline, CDR1 is MNHEY, CDR2 SMNVEV (reference sequence). The CDR3 here is CASTNGRASGQRGDEQFF. DNA for the CDR3: TGTGCCAGCACGAATGGACGGGCTAGCGGGCAACGGGGAGATGAGCAGTTCTTC.

J is TRBJ2-3 and V is TRBV7-6; TRBD1 matches at 10 bases. This CDR3 comprises 15 residues. Unmatched junction bases numbered 12, after V lost 5 bases and J lost 10 bases. Germline CDR1 and CDR2: SGHVS and FNYEAQ. CDR3 loop: CASSLPPDRGNPQYF. As DNA, the CDR3 is TGTGCCAGCAGCCTCCCGCCGGACAGGGGGAATCCGCAGTATTTT.

The chain links TRBV4-1 to TRBJ1-4, with D maybe TRBD1 (5 bases). This CDR3 has 21 amino acids. Germline V gene lookup returns CDR1 MGHRA and CDR2 YSYEKL. The V gene lost 1 base and the J gene lost 0 bases, with 24 bases spanning the gap. CDR3 protein: CASSQARTGGPLSATNEKLFF. CDR3 DNA: TGCGCCAGCAGCCAAGCCCGAACAGGCGGGCCCCTAAGTGCAACTAATGAAAAACTGTTTTTT.

The J gene is TRBJ1-1, the V gene TRBV7-4; D not certain. Trimming pared 3 bases from V and 5 bases from J, leaving 10 bases between. Per germline, CDR1 SGHVT and CDR2 SQSDAQ. CDR3 length equals 13 residues. CDR3 in DNA: TGTGCCAGCAGCTTTGAACGGGAAACTGAAGCTTTCTTT. This translates into CASSFERETEAFF.

V and J are TRBV5-1 and TRBJ2-7; 16 nucleotides match TRBD2. Germline CDR1 reads SGHRS; CDR2 reads YFSETQ. V shed 4 bases, J shed 3 bases, and the junction held 13 bases outside the gene matches. This CDR3 region has 19 residues. Here the CDR3 DNA reads TGCGCCAGCAGCAGGGGACTAGCGGGAGGGCCCTCGGTATACTACGAGCAGTACTTC. Its translation is CASSRGLAGGPSVYYEQYF.

The CDR3 region is CASSQAGHLYGYTF. CDR3 sequence (DNA): TGTGCCAGCAGCCAGGCGGGACATCTCTATGGCTACACCTTC. The chain links TRBV5-4 to TRBJ1-2; tentatively, D is TRBD1 (6 bases). Germline V gene lookup returns CDR1 SGHNT and CDR2 YYREEE (reference sequence). Trimming pared 4 bases from V and 4 bases from J, leaving 14 bases between. The CDR3 totals 14 residues.

This chain connects TRBV11-2 to TRBJ2-1; possibly TRBD1 for D (6 bases). Trimming took 0 bases from V and 6 from J, leaving 9 bases between them. CDR3 length equals 14 residues. Germline loops: CDR1 SGHAT, CDR2 FQNNGV. CDR3: CASSLEKGGNEQFF. The CDR3 nucleotides read TGTGCCAGCAGCTTAGAGAAAGGGGGCAATGAGCAGTTCTTC.

The chain uses TRBV14 and TRBJ2-2, with D tentatively TRBD1 or TRBD2 (5 bases each). This CDR3 is 14 amino acids long. Trimming cost V 4 bases and J 0 bases, with 6 bases left between them. Per the germline V gene, CDR1 is SGHDN and CDR2 is FVKESK. CDR3 protein: CASSLGPNTGELFF. The CDR3 DNA sequence: TGTGCCAGCAGCCTGGGACCGAACACCGGGGAGCTGTTTTTT.

V and J are TRBV30 and TRBJ1-5; D might be TRBD1 (5 bases). Germline V gives CDR1 GTSNPN, CDR2 SVGIG (reference sequence). The length of the CDR3 is 14 residues. Trimming pared 1 base from V and 7 bases from J, leaving 14 bases between. The CDR3 DNA sequence: TGTGCCTGGAGTGCCGGGGGGGTCGGGCAGCCCCAGCATTTT. This sequence encodes CAWSAGGVGQPQHF.

The CDR3 nucleotides are TGTGCCATCAGCGCCTCCTCTAGCGGGAGGGCCCCTGAGCAGTTCTTC. This encodes CAISASSSGRAPEQFF. V gene TRBV10-3 combines with J gene TRBJ2-1; 12 bases map to TRBD2. Per the germline V gene, CDR1 is ENHRY and CDR2 is SYGVKD. J gave up 9 bases and V 6 bases, and 12 bases lay outside the gene matches. CDR3 length: 16 amino acids.

CDR3 in amino acids: CASSYGNTIYF. The CDR3 DNA reads as TGTGCCAGCAGTTACGGCAACACCATATATTTT. This chain uses TRBV6-5 with TRBJ1-3; no reliable D call. Trimming pared 2 bases from V and 7 bases from J, leaving 3 bases between. Germline V gene data show CDR1 as MNHEY and CDR2 as SVGAGI. The CDR3 sequence is 11 residues long.

This chain connects TRBV4-1 to TRBJ1-3, with no clear D. V lost 0 bases, J lost 0 bases, and 12 bases lay in between. The CDR3 contains 17 residues. Looked up from germline, CDR1 is MGHRA and CDR2 is YSYEKL. In DNA form, the CDR3 reads TGCGCCAGCAGCCAAGATCGACAAGGGAGCTCTGGAAACACCATATATTTT. This encodes CASSQDRQGSSGNTIYF.